Presented here are 11 T cell receptor beta chains from one specimen sequenced in a study of cytomegalovirus exposure and HLA in healthy donors (dated by TCRdb to the late 2010s). The library was prepared using the immunoSEQ multiplex PCR assay. For the multiplex PCR, a mixture combining 60 forward primers for TCR Vbeta segments and 13 reverse primers for TCR Jbeta segments was used. Not all clones reach the TCRdb copy of this immuneACCESS table, which keeps in-frame sequences only. Checked studies attribute under half of the gap to unresolved V genes and leave the rest unexplained. The table for this sample lists approximately 170,000 clones; around 75% of them were counted only once. The top ten clonotypes cover about 1.9% of the sample. The material sequenced was PBMCs. All receptors derive from a human donor in good health.

Here the CDR3 DNA reads TGCGCCAGCAGCCAAGATCGACTAAGCTCCTACGAGCAGTACTTC. It yields the protein CASSQDRLSSYEQYF. The chain has TRBV4-3 and TRBJ2-7, with D perhaps TRBD2 (5 bases). Germline V gives CDR1 LGHNA, CDR2 YSLEER. This CDR3 region has 15 residues. Deletions cut 0 bases from V and 0 bases from J, with 9 bases between.

This clone has just a few counts. The gene calls are TRBV29-1 and TRBJ1-1, with TRBD1 as a possible D gene (6 bases). This CDR3 is built from 13 residues. The ends were cut back, 7 bases at V and 4 bases at J, with 16 bases in the middle. The germline V gene encodes CDR1 SQVTM and CDR2 ANQGSEA. CDR3 in amino acids: CSAHRVEGTEAFF. The CDR3 region has the DNA TGCAGCGCTCACAGGGTGGAAGGCACTGAAGCTTTCTTT.

In this sample, this clone turned up once. The rearrangement joins TRBV19 to TRBJ1-5; D is uncertain. The CDR3 covers 15 residues. Trimming took off 0 bases at V and 5 bases at J, with 11 bases between the two ends. Germline V gives CDR1 LNHDA, CDR2 SQIVND (reference sequence). CDR3 nucleotides: TGTGCCAGTAGTATAGAGAGTTGGACTTATCAGCCCCAGCATTTT. It specifies CASSIESWTYQPQHF.

The chain joins TRBV10-3 to TRBJ1-5; no reliable D call. There are 13 residues in the CDR3. V shed 2 bases and J shed 4 bases, with 6 bases lying between them. Per the germline V gene, CDR1 is ENHRY and CDR2 is SYGVKD. The CDR3 is CAISERGNQPQHF. The CDR3 coding sequence is TGTGCCATCAGTGAGAGAGGAAATCAGCCCCAGCATTTT.

The chain employs TRBV6-1 and TRBJ1-1; D ambiguous. Germline V gene lookup returns CDR1 MNHNS and CDR2 SASEGT. The length of the CDR3 is 13 residues. V lost 7 bases and J 1 base, leaving 10 bases between the germline ends. This chain's CDR3 is CASKTSPNTEAFF. The CDR3 bases are TGTGCCAGCAAAACATCCCCGAACACTGAAGCTTTCTTT.

V gene TRBV7-9 combines with J gene TRBJ1-5, with D tentatively TRBD1 (5 bases). CDR1 is SEHNR, CDR2 FQNEAQ, per germline (reference sequence). The length of the CDR3 is 17 residues. Deletions cut 5 bases from V and 6 bases from J, with 23 bases between. CDR3 bases: TGTGCCAGCAGCCCATCGGGGCCCAGTACGGGGGGTCAGCCCCAGCATTTT. Protein: CASSPSGPSTGGQPQHF.

This clone was seen once. V usage is TRBV6-1 and J usage is TRBJ2-2; possible D gene TRBD1, 5 bases. The CDR3 has 15 residues. The V end lost 3 bases, the J end lost 4 bases, and 12 bases lay between the germline ends. Germline V gene data show CDR1 as MNHNS and CDR2 as SASEGT. CDR3 in DNA: TGTGCCAGCAGTGAGGTGGCAGGGTCCACCGGGGAGCTGTTTTTT. Amino acid sequence: CASSEVAGSTGELFF.

The rearrangement uses TRBV2 and TRBJ2-4; the D is unclear. This CDR3 spans 14 amino acids. Trimming removed 3 bases at V and 0 bases at J, with 6 bases between. Germline V gives CDR1 SNHLY, CDR2 FYNNEI. The DNA of the CDR3 is TGTGCCAGCAGTGAGCAGTTAGCCAAAAACATTCAGTACTTC. This translates into CASSEQLAKNIQYF.

The rearrangement uses TRBV14 and TRBJ1-3; maybe TRBD1 (6 bases). Trimming removed 4 bases at V and 0 bases at J, with 10 bases between. The V gene's germline CDR1 is SGHDN and CDR2 FVKESK. The CDR3 has 15 residues. CDR3 sequence reads: CASSLGQHSGNTIYF. CDR3 bases: TGTGCCAGCAGCCTTGGACAGCACTCTGGAAACACCATATATTTT.

This clone was counted a single time. The rearrangement links TRBV6-5 to TRBJ2-5; the match to TRBD2 covers 13 bases. Germline CDR1 reads MNHEY; CDR2 reads SVGAGI. The ends lost 7 bases at V and 2 bases at J; junction bases unmatched: 4. The CDR3 is 15 amino acids. CDR3 in amino acids: CASTWTSGGQETQYF. In DNA form, the CDR3 reads TGTGCCAGCACCTGGACTAGCGGGGGTCAAGAGACCCAGTACTTC.

This CDR3 reads CASSQGQGVMGYTF. CDR3 coding DNA: TGCGCCAGCAGCCAGGGACAGGGGGTTATGGGCTACACCTTC. The V and J genes are TRBV4-1 and TRBJ1-2, with 11 bases matching TRBD1. CDR1 and CDR2 from the germline V gene are MGHRA and YSYEKL. The CDR3 runs 14 residues. J was trimmed by 8 bases and V by 3 bases; bases with no gene match: 5.